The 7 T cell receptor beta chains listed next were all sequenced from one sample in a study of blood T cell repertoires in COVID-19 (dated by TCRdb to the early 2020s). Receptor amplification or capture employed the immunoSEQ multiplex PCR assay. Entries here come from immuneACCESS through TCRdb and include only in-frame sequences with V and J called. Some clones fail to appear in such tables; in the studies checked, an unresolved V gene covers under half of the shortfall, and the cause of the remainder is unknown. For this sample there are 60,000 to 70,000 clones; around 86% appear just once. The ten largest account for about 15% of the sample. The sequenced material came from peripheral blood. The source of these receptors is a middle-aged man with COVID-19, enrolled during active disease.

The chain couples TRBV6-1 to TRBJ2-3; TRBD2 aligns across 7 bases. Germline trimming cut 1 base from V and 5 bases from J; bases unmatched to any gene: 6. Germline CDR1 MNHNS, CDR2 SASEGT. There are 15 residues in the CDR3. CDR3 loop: CASSEGGLRGDTQYF. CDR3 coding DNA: TGTGCCAGCAGTGAAGGGGGACTAAGGGGAGATACGCAGTATTTT.

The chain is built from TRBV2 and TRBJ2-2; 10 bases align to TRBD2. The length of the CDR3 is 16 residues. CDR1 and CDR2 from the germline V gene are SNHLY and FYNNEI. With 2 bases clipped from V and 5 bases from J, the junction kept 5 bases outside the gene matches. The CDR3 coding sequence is TGTGCCAGCAGTGAATCGGAGACTAGCGGGACCGGGGAGCTGTTTTTT. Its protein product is CASSESETSGTGELFF.

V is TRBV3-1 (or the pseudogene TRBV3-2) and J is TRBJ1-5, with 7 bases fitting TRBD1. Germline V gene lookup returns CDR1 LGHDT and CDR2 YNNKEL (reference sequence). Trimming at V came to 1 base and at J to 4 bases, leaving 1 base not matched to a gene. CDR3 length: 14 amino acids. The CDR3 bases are TGTGCCAGCAGCCAAGGGACAGGAAATCAGCCCCAGCATTTT. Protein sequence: CASSQGTGNQPQHF.

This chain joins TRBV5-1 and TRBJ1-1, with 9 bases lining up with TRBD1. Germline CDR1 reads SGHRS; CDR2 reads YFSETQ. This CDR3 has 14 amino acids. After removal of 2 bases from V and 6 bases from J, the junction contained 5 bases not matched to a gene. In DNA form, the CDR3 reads TGCGCCAGCAGCTTACAGGGGGCGAATTCTGAAGCTTTCTTT. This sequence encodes CASSLQGANSEAFF.

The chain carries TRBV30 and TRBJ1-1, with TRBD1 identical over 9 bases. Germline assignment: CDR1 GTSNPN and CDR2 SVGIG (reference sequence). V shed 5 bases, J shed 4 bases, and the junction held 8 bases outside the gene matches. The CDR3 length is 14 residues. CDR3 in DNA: TGTGCCTGGCAACCGGGACAGGGAGCCACTGAAGCTTTCTTT. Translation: CAWQPGQGATEAFF. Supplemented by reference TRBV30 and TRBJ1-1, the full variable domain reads SQTIHQWPATLVQPVGSPLSLECTVEGTSNPNLYWYRQAAGRGLQLLFYSVGIGQISSEVPQNLSASRPQDRQFILSSKKLLLSDSGFYLCAWQPGQGATEAFFGQGTRLTVV.

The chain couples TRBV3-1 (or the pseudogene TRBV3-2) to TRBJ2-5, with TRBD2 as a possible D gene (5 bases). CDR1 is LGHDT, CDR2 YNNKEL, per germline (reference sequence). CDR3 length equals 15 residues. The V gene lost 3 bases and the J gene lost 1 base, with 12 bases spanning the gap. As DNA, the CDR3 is TGTGCCAGCAGCCACTGGGAGAACCTCCAAGAGACCCAGTACTTC. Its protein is CASSHWENLQETQYF.

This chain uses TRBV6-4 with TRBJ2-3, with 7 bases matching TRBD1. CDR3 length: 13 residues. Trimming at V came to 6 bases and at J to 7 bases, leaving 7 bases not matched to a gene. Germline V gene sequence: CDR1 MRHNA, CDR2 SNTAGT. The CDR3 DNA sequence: TGTGCCAGCAGCCCAGACAGGGCGAATACGCAGTATTTT. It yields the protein CASSPDRANTQYF.